What follows are 23 T cell receptor beta chains derived from one specimen sequenced in a study of T-cell memory formation after mild COVID-19. TCRdb fed the 5' RACE reads into MiXCR, producing one record per CDR3 protein. The sample records 160,000 or so distinct CDR3 sequences, around a third being singletons. The specimen sequenced was PBMCs or a T cell subset sorted from them (not recorded which). These receptors originate from an adult woman who had mild COVID-19 (a few samples of this study predate the infection). Cell type and time point are not known.

This clonotype was counted only a few times. V usage is TRBV5-1 and J usage is TRBJ1-1; 9 bases are shared with TRBD1. The CDR3 is 15 amino acids. Germline V CDR1 and CDR2: SGHRS, YFSETQ. Losses at the gene ends were 8 bases for V and 4 bases for J; bases not matched to a gene: 12. The CDR3 nucleotides read TGCGCCAGTACCCCGAGGACAGGGGAGGGCACTGAAGCTTTCTTT. This codes for CASTPRTGEGTEAFF.

This chain joins TRBV6-5 and TRBJ2-2; the D gene is possibly TRBD2 (6 bases). CDR1 MNHEY and CDR2 SVGAGI come from the germline V gene. The CDR3 runs 16 residues. V was clipped by 4 bases and J by 4 bases, with 16 bases between them. CDR3 coding DNA: TGTGCCAGCAGTTTGAGACTAGTGAGGAGCACCGGGGAGCTGTTTTTT. Amino acid sequence: CASSLRLVRSTGELFF.

The chain links TRBV2 to TRBJ2-7, with 7 bases that match TRBD1. The germline V gene encodes CDR1 SNHLY and CDR2 FYNNEI. J was trimmed by 4 bases and V by 7 bases; bases with no gene match: 13. The length of the CDR3 is 15 residues. The CDR3 spells CASTYARGRGYEQYF. The CDR3 DNA sequence: TGTGCCAGCACCTACGCCCGGGGCAGGGGGTACGAGCAGTACTTC.

This chain links TRBV7-9 with TRBJ2-1; 10 bases fit TRBD1. Per germline, CDR1 SEHNR and CDR2 FQNEAQ (reference sequence). J gave up 12 bases and V 4 bases, and 15 bases lay outside the gene matches. The CDR3 sequence is 16 residues long. CDR3 bases: TGTGCCAGCAGCTCGTACACCGGGACAGGGGCCGAGGGGCAGTTCTTC. Translating it yields CASSSYTGTGAEGQFF.

This clonotype occurred a few times. The chain uses TRBV6-5 and TRBJ2-7, with 7 bases aligning to TRBD2. Looked up from germline, CDR1 is MNHEY and CDR2 is SVGAGI. V lost 7 bases and J lost 3; bases outside the gene matches: 6. The CDR3 length is 13 residues. The CDR3 here is CASTGGRNYEQYF. DNA for the CDR3: TGTGCCAGCACGGGCGGGAGAAACTACGAGCAGTACTTC.

This clonotype was found a few times. This chain joins TRBV3-1 and TRBJ2-7; TRBD2 matches 9 bases. The CDR3 contains 14 residues. J was trimmed by 6 bases and V by 7 bases; bases with no gene match: 10. Germline lookup yields CDR1 LGHDT and CDR2 YNNKEL (reference sequence). In nucleotides, the CDR3 is TGTGCCAGCACCCCCGCTAGCGGGGTTTTCGAGCAGTACTTC. Translated: CASTPASGVFEQYF.

The gene calls are TRBV5-6 and TRBJ2-1, with 9 bases matching TRBD1. The V gene end was trimmed by 6 bases and the J gene end by 7 bases; junction bases not matched to a gene: 5. The CDR3 has 13 amino acids. Germline CDR1 SGHDT, CDR2 YYEEEE. CDR3 region: CASKQGAGNEQFF. DNA of the CDR3: TGTGCCAGCAAACAGGGGGCCGGTAATGAGCAGTTCTTC.

The rearrangement joins TRBV5-1 to TRBJ2-5; D not resolved. The V gene's germline CDR1 is SGHRS and CDR2 YFSETQ. The CDR3 has 12 residues. V was pared by 5 bases and J by 7 bases, with 12 bases between. The CDR3 sequence: CASSTALGTQYF. In DNA, the CDR3 is TGCGCCAGCAGTACGGCCTTGGGGACCCAGTACTTC.

This chain links TRBV20-1 with TRBJ2-7; possibly TRBD1 or TRBD2 for D (6 bases each). The germline CDR1 and CDR2 sequences are DFQATT and SNEGSKA (reference sequence). This CDR3 spans 14 amino acids. The V end was cut by 8 bases, the J end by 0 bases, with 17 bases between. CDR3 nucleotides: TGCAGTCGCAGAGTACAGGGAGGCTCCTACGAGCAGTACTTC. Protein sequence: CSRRVQGGSYEQYF.

This clonotype has more than one count but fewer than ten. This chain connects TRBV12-3 or TRBV12-4 to TRBJ2-1; D may correspond to TRBD1 or TRBD2 (5 bases each). V dropped 6 bases and J dropped 7 bases, with 16 bases sitting between them. The CDR3 is 14 residues long. CDR3 sequence: CASRKTSGLNEQFF. Here the CDR3 DNA reads TGTGCCAGCAGAAAGACGTCGGGGCTAAATGAGCAGTTCTTC.

V gene TRBV7-9 combines with J gene TRBJ2-7; no firm D call. Trimming removed 1 base at V and 3 bases at J, with 10 bases between. This CDR3 contains 14 residues. Germline loops: CDR1 SEHNR, CDR2 FQNEAQ (reference sequence). CDR3 DNA: TGTGCCAGCAGCTTAGTTGGAGCCTACTACGAGCAGTACTTC. Translating it yields CASSLVGAYYEQYF. The full variable domain, with the rest looked up from reference TRBV7-9 and TRBJ2-7, is DTGVSQNPRHKITKRGQNVTFRCDPISEHNRLYWYRQTLGQGPEFLTYFQNEAQLEKSRLLSDRFSAERPKGSFSTLEIQRTEQGDSAMYLCASSLVGAYYEQYFGPGTRLTVT.

This clonotype was detected only a few times. This chain uses TRBV4-1 with TRBJ1-2, with D perhaps TRBD1 (6 bases). CDR3 length: 15 residues. V was cut by 4 bases and J by 6 bases, with 18 bases left in between. Germline V gene lookup returns CDR1 MGHRA and CDR2 YSYEKL. CDR3 DNA sequence: TGCGCCAGCAGCCTCGGGGAGGGGGTGCTGCATGGCTACACCTTC. Its protein product is CASSLGEGVLHGYTF.

Written as DNA, the CDR3 is TGCAGCGTTGTGCCCAACACTGAAGCTTTCTTT. It codes for CSVVPNTEAFF. This chain connects TRBV29-1 to TRBJ1-1; D remains unclear. Germline V gene lookup returns CDR1 SQVTM and CDR2 ANQGSEA. This CDR3 has 11 residues. Trimming left V 4 bases short and J 2 bases short, with 5 bases between.

At least ten counts were recorded for this clonotype. This rearrangement joins TRBV9 to TRBJ2-7; TRBD1 agrees at 12 bases. V lost 4 bases to trimming and J lost 5 bases; unmatched junction nucleotides: 4. This CDR3 contains 14 residues. In germline, CDR1 is SGDLS, CDR2 YYNGEE. The CDR3 sequence is CASSWGTGGDEQYF. The CDR3 DNA follows: TGTGCCAGCAGCTGGGGGACAGGGGGCGACGAGCAGTACTTC.

This clonotype turned up a few times. The chain couples TRBV20-1 to TRBJ2-7; D possibly corresponds to TRBD2 (6 bases). Deletions cut 0 bases from V and 0 bases from J, with 9 bases between. The CDR3 runs 14 residues. CDR1 is DFQATT, CDR2 SNEGSKA, per germline (reference sequence). CDR3 DNA sequence: TGCAGTGCTAGAGATAGGGACTCCTCCTACGAGCAGTACTTC. It specifies CSARDRDSSYEQYF.

The V gene is TRBV11-2, the J gene TRBJ2-1, with TRBD2 matching over 9 bases. This CDR3 is 15 amino acids long. The germline V gene encodes CDR1 SGHAT and CDR2 FQNNGV. V dropped 4 bases and J dropped 8; count of bases not matched to a gene: 9. The CDR3: CASSSISGRGDEQFF. CDR3 in DNA: TGTGCCAGCAGCTCAATTAGCGGGAGAGGCGATGAGCAGTTCTTC.

J is TRBJ2-1 and V is TRBV24-1; either TRBD1 or TRBD2 may supply D (5 bases each). The V gene lost 4 bases and the J gene lost 8 bases, with 14 bases spanning the gap. Germline V gene sequence: CDR1 KGHDR, CDR2 SFDVKD. The CDR3 runs 14 residues. This chain's CDR3 is CATSDRDLVDEQFF. In DNA form, the CDR3 reads TGTGCCACCAGTGACCGGGACCTGGTAGATGAGCAGTTCTTC.

V usage is TRBV24-1 and J usage is TRBJ2-5, with 9 nucleotides matching TRBD2. This CDR3 has 16 residues. The germline gives CDR1 KGHDR, CDR2 SFDVKD. V trimming: 0 bases; J trimming: 5 bases; junction bases outside the gene matches: 6. The CDR3 region has the DNA TGTGCCACCAGTGATTTGTCTAGCGGGGCCCGGGAGACCCAGTACTTC. Translation: CATSDLSSGARETQYF.

V is TRBV27 and J is TRBJ2-1; 10 bases are a match to TRBD2. The V and J ends lost 5 bases and 4 bases, in that order; junction bases with no gene match: 5. There are 15 residues in the CDR3. CDR1 and CDR2 from the germline V gene are MNHEY and SMNVEV (reference sequence). This CDR3 reads CASSPASGGYNEQFF. The CDR3 bases are TGTGCCAGCAGTCCAGCTAGCGGGGGATACAATGAGCAGTTCTTC.

This sequence joins TRBV20-1 and TRBJ2-7; 9 bases match TRBD2. The CDR3 has 17 amino acids. The ends lost 0 bases at V and 7 bases at J; junction bases unmatched: 16. Germline-derived CDR1 and CDR2 are DFQATT and SNEGSKA (reference sequence). The DNA for the CDR3 is TGCAGTGCTAGAGATCTGGCAGCGGGGGGCTCATCGGGTGAGCAGTACTTC. This sequence encodes CSARDLAAGGSSGEQYF.

The table lists this clonotype with a few counts. V usage is TRBV7-3 and J usage is TRBJ1-1; possible D gene TRBD1, 6 bases. Trimming left V 0 bases short and J 1 base short, with 15 bases between. The CDR3 spans 17 residues. The germline V gene has CDR1 SGHTA and CDR2 FQGTGA. CDR3 DNA: TGTGCCAGCAGCTTAACGTCGCAGGGGAGGTGGAACACTGAAGCTTTCTTT. Protein product: CASSLTSQGRWNTEAFF.

This clonotype was seen a few times. The chain recombines TRBV7-9 with TRBJ2-1, with a possible D match to TRBD1 (6 bases). Germline V lookup: CDR1 SEHNR, CDR2 FQNEAQ (reference sequence). V shed 2 bases and J shed 0 bases, with 11 bases lying between them. This CDR3 spans 16 amino acids. This chain's CDR3 is CASSLTPRGSYNEQFF. In DNA form, the CDR3 reads TGTGCCAGCAGCTTAACTCCCAGGGGCTCCTACAATGAGCAGTTCTTC.

This clonotype was counted only a few times. This chain connects TRBV4-2 to TRBJ2-1; 16 bases are shared with TRBD2. The ends lost 6 bases at V and 9 bases at J; junction bases unmatched: 11. Looked up from germline, CDR1 is LGHNA and CDR2 is YNFKEQ. This CDR3 is built from 17 residues. CDR3 nucleotide sequence: TGTGCCAGCAGGGCACTCGGGACTAGCGGGGGGGCGGCTGAGCAGTTCTTC. Encoded protein: CASRALGTSGGAAEQFF.